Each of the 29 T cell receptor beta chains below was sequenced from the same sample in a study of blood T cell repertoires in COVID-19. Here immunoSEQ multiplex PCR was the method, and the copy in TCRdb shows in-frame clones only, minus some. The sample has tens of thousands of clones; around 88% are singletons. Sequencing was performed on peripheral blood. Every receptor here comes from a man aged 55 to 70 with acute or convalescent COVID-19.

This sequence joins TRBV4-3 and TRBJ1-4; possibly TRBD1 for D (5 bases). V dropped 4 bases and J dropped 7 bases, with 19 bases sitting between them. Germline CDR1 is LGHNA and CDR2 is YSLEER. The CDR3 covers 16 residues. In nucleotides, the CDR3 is TGCGCCAGCAGCCTCCTTACAGGCGCCGGGGGTGAAAAACTGTTTTTT. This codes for CASSLLTGAGGEKLFF.

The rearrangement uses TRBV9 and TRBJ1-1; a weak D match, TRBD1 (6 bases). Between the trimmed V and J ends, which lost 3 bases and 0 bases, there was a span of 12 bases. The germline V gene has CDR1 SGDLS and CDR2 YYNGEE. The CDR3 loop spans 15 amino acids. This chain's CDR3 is CASSARTDMNTEAFF. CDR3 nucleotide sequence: TGTGCCAGCAGCGCCCGGACAGACATGAACACTGAAGCTTTCTTT.

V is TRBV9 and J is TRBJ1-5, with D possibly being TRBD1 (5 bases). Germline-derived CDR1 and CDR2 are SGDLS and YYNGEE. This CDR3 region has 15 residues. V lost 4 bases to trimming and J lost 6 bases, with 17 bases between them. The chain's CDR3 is CASSPGGVSGQPQHF. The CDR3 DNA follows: TGTGCCAGCAGCCCCGGAGGGGTTTCAGGTCAGCCCCAGCATTTT.

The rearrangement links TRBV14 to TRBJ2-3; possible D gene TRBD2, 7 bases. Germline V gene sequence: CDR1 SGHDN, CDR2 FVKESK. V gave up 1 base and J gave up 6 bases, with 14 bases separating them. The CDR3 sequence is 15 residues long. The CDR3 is CASSQARGGVDTQYF. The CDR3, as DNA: TGTGCCAGCAGCCAAGCTAGGGGGGGAGTGGATACGCAGTATTTT.

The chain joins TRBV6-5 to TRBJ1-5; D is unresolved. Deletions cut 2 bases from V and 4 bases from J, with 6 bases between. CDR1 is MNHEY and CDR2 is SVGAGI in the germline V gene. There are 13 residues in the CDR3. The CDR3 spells CASSYAGNQPQHF. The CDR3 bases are TGTGCCAGCAGTTACGCGGGGAATCAGCCCCAGCATTTT.

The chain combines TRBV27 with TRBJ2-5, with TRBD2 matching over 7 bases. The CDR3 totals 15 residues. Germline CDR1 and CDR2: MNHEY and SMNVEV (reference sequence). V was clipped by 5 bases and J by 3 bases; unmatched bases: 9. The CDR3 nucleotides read TGTGCCAGCAGTATCCGCAGCGGGATAGAAGAGACCCAGTACTTC. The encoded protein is CASSIRSGIEETQYF.

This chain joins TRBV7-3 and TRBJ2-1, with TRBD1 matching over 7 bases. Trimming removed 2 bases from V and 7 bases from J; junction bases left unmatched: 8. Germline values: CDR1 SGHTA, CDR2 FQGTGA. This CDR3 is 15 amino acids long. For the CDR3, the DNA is TGTGCCAGCAGCTTATACGGGCAGGGGGATAATGAGCAGTTCTTC. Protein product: CASSLYGQGDNEQFF.

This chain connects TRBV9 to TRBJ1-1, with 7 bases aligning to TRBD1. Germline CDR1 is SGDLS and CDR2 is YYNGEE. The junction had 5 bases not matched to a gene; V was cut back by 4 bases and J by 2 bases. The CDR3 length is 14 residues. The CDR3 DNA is TGTGCCAGCAGCCTCGGGGACAGTAACACTGAAGCTTTCTTT. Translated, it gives CASSLGDSNTEAFF.

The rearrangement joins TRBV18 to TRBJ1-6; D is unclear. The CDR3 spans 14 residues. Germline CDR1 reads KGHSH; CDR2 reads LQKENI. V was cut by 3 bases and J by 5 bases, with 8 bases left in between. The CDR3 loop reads CASSPEPHNSPLHF. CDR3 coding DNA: TGTGCCAGCTCACCGGAGCCTCATAATTCACCCCTCCACTTT.

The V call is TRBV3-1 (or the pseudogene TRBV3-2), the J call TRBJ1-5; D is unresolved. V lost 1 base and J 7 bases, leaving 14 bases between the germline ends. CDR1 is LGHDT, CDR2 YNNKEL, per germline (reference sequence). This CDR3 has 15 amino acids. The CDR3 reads CASSQGPPSGQPQHF. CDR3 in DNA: TGTGCCAGCAGCCAAGGGCCTCCTAGTGGGCAGCCCCAGCATTTT.

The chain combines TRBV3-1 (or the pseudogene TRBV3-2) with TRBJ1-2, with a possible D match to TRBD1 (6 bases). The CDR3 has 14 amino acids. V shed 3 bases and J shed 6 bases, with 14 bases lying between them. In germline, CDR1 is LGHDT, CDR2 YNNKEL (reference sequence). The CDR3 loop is CASSHRGANDGYTF. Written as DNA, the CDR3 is TGTGCCAGCAGCCACCGGGGGGCGAACGATGGCTACACCTTC.

Here the CDR3 DNA reads TGTGCCAGCAGCTCGCTTCAGGAGACCCAGTACTTC. It is translated as CASSSLQETQYF. This chain uses TRBV5-6 with TRBJ2-5; D gene uncertain. V lost 3 bases and J lost 5, with 8 bases in between. Per germline, CDR1 SGHDT and CDR2 YYEEEE. This CDR3 contains 12 residues.

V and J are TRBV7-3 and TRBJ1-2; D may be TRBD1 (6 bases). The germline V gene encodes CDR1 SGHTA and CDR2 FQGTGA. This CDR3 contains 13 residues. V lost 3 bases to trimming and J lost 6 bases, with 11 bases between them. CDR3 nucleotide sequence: TGTGCCAGCAGCTTCTCAGGGGTCGATGGCTACACCTTC. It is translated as CASSFSGVDGYTF.

DNA for the CDR3: TGTGCCAGCTCACTTGAGGGACTCTATGGCTACACCTTC. This encodes CASSLEGLYGYTF. The chain links TRBV18 to TRBJ1-2; D may be TRBD1 (5 bases). The CDR3 is made up of 13 amino acids. The germline V gene has CDR1 KGHSH and CDR2 LQKENI. V lost 4 bases, J lost 4 bases, and 10 bases lay in between.

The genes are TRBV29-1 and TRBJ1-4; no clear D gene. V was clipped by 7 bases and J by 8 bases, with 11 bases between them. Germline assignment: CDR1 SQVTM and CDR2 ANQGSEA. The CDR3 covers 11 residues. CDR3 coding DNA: TGCAGCGCCGGAGAGGTCGAAAAACTGTTTTTT. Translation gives CSAGEVEKLFF.

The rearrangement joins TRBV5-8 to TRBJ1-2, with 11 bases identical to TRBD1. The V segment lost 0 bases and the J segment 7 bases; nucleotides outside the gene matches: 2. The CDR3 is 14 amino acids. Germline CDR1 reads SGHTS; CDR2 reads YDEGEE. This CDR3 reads CASSLGTGGSGYTF. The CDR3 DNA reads TGTGCCAGCAGCTTGGGGACAGGGGGCTCTGGCTACACCTTC.

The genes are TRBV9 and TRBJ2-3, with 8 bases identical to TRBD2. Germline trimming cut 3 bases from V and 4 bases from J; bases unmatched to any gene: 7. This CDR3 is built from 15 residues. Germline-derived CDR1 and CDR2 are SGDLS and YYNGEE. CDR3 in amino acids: CASSEPGLGADTQYF. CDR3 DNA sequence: TGTGCCAGCAGCGAACCGGGACTAGGGGCAGATACGCAGTATTTT.

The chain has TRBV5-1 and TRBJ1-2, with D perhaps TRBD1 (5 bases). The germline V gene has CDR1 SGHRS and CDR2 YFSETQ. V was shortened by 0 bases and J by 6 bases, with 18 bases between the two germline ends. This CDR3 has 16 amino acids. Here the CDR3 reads CASSLALYERGNGYTF. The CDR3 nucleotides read TGCGCCAGCAGCTTGGCCCTGTACGAGCGGGGGAATGGCTACACCTTC. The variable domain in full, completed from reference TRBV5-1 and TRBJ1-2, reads KAGVTQTPRYLIKTRGQQVTLSCSPISGHRSVSWYQQTPGQGLQFLFEYFSETQRNKGNFPGRFSGRQFSNSRSEMNVSTLELGDSALYLCASSLALYERGNGYTFGSGTRLTVV.

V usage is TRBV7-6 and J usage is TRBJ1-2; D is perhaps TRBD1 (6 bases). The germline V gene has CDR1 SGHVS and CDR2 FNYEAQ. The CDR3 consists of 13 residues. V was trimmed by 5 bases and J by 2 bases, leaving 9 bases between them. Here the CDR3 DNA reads TGTGCCAGCAGCCCGACAGGCAACTATGGCTACACCTTC. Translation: CASSPTGNYGYTF.

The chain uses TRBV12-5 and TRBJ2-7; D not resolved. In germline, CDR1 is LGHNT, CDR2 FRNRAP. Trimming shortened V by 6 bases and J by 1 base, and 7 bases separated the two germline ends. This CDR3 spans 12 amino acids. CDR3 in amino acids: CASGPRSYEQYF. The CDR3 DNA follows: TGTGCTAGTGGCCCCAGATCCTACGAGCAGTACTTC. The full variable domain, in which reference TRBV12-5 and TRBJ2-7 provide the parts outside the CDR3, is DARVTQTPRHKVTEMGQEVTMRCQPILGHNTVFWYRQTMMQGLELLAYFRNRAPLDDSGMPKDRFSAEMPDATLATLKIQPSEPRDSAVYFCASGPRSYEQYFGPGTRLTVT.

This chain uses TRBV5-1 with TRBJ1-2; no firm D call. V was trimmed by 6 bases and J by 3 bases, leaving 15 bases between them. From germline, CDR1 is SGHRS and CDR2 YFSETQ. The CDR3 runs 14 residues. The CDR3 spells CASTYSTEYYGYTF. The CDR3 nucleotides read TGCGCCAGCACCTATTCGACGGAGTACTATGGCTACACCTTC.

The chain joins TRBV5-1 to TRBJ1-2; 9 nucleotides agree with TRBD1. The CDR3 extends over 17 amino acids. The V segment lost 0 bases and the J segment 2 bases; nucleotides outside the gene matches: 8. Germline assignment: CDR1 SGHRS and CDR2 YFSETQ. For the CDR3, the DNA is TGCGCCAGCAGCTTGGAATACAACGGACAGGGGAACTATGGCTACACCTTC. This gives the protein CASSLEYNGQGNYGYTF.

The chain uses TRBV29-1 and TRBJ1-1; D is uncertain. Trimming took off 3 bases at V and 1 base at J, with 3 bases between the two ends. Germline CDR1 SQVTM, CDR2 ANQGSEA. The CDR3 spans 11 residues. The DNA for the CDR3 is TGCAGCGTTGAGAGGAACACTGAAGCTTTCTTT. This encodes CSVERNTEAFF.

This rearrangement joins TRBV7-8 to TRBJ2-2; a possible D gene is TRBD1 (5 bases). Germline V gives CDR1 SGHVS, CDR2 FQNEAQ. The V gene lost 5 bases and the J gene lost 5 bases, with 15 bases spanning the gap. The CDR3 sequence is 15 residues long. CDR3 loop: CASSQRRQNTGELFF. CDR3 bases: TGTGCCAGCAGCCAAAGACGACAGAATACCGGGGAGCTGTTTTTT.

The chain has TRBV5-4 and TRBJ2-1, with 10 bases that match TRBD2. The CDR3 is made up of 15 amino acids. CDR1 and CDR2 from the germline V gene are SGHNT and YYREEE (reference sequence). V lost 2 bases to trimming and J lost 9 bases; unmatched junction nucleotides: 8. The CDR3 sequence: CASSFEAGGQIEQFF. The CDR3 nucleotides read TGTGCCAGCAGCTTTGAAGCGGGGGGGCAGATTGAGCAGTTCTTC.

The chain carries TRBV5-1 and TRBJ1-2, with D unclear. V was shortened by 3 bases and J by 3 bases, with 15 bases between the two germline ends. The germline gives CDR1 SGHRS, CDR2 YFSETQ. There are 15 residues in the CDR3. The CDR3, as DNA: TGCGCCAGCAGCTCGGAGGCTTTGAGGCACTATGGCTACACCTTC. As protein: CASSSEALRHYGYTF.

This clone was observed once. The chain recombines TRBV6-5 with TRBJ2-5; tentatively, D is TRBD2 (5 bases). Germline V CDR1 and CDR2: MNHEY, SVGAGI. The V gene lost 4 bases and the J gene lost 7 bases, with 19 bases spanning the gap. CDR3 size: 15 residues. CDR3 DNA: TGTGCCAGCAGTTTAGCGCGACCTTCTTTCGGGACCCAGTACTTC. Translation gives CASSLARPSFGTQYF.

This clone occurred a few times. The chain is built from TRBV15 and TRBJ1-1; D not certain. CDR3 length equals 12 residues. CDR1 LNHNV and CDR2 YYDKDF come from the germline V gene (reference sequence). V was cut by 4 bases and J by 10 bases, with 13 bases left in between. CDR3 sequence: CATSTAEGTAFF. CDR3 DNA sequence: TGTGCCACCAGCACCGCAGAGGGAACAGCTTTCTTT.

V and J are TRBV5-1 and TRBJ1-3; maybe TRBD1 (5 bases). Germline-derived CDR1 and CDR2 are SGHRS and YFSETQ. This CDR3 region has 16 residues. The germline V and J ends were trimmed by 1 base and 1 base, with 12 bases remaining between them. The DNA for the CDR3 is TGCGCCAGCAGCTTGTGGTCTCAGGGTTCTGGAAACACCATATATTTT. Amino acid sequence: CASSLWSQGSGNTIYF.